The 5 T cell receptor beta chains below all came from one sample that was sequenced in a study of CD8+ T cells in alopecia areata. The treatment: oral pan-JAK inhibitor, 5-10 mg twice daily. Extracted from the samples, RNA was reverse transcribed into cDNA to serve as the sequencing template. Profiling relied on immunoSEQ multiplex PCR, and the TCRdb table lists in-frame clones only, not all of them. The repertoire holds roughly 210,000 clones, with 43% as singletons. The specimen was CD4+ T cells sorted from blood, collected at approximately week 36, from a patient treated with tofacitinib. The receptors were gathered from a human donor with alopecia areata.

J is TRBJ1-1 and V is TRBV9; D remains ambiguous. V dropped 0 bases and J dropped 2 bases, with 14 bases sitting between them. CDR3 length equals 16 residues. Per the germline V gene, CDR1 is SGDLS and CDR2 is YYNGEE. Here the CDR3 DNA reads TGTGCCAGCAGCGTAGTTGGCAGCGGCCCCAACACTGAAGCTTTCTTT. Residues: CASSVVGSGPNTEAFF. Looking up the rest from reference TRBV9 and TRBJ1-1 gives the full variable domain: DSGVTQTPKHLITATGQRVTLRCSPRSGDLSVYWYQQSLDQGLQFLIQYYNGEERAKGNILERFSAQQFPDLHSELNLSSLELGDSALYFCASSVVGSGPNTEAFFGQGTRLTVV.

In this sample, this clone turned up a few times. The rearrangement links TRBV25-1 to TRBJ2-7; unclear D gene. The CDR3 is 13 residues long. Germline CDR1 MGHDK, CDR2 SYGVNS. Trimming shortened V by 4 bases and J by 6 bases, and 13 bases separated the two germline ends. CDR3: CASSGLWYGEQYF. The CDR3 bases are TGTGCCAGCAGTGGGTTGTGGTATGGCGAGCAGTACTTC.

The chain joins TRBV30 to TRBJ2-3, with D uncertain. Deletions cut 3 bases from V and 6 bases from J, with 10 bases between. The CDR3 contains 12 residues. The V gene's germline CDR1 is GTSNPN and CDR2 SVGIG (reference sequence). The DNA for the CDR3 is TGTGCCTGGAGCCCCAACGGGGATACGCAGTATTTT. It specifies CAWSPNGDTQYF.

The rearrangement joins TRBV30 to TRBJ2-1, with D perhaps given as TRBD1 or TRBD2 (5 bases each). CDR3 length: 14 residues. CDR1 GTSNPN and CDR2 SVGIG come from the germline V gene (reference sequence). V lost 7 bases and J 0 bases, leaving 13 bases between the germline ends. DNA of the CDR3: TGTGCCTACACATCAGGGACCTCCTACAATGAGCAGTTCTTC. Translated, it gives CAYTSGTSYNEQFF.

V gene TRBV29-1 combines with J gene TRBJ2-7; maybe TRBD1 (6 bases). Trimming removed 4 bases from V and 2 bases from J, with 18 bases in between. The CDR3 spans 15 residues. From germline, CDR1 is SQVTM and CDR2 ANQGSEA. The CDR3 sequence is CSVVGLQGFPYEQYF. CDR3 nucleotide sequence: TGCAGCGTTGTGGGCCTACAGGGCTTCCCCTACGAGCAGTACTTC.